This T cell receptor beta chain stems from a study of identical twins. General observations from the study: In cord blood, abundant beta clonotypes had fewer insertions; memory showed no trend. With beta out-of-frame sequences, excess sharing by twins was weaker. A partial confounding effect on zero-insertion analyses could come from invariant MAIT and iNKT cells.

Germline V gene lookup returns CDR1 SGHTA and CDR2 FQGNSA. The CDR3 contains 13 residues. Trimming shortened V by 1 base and J by 3 bases, and 7 bases separated the two germline ends. Judged by abundance, this clonotype is medium-sized. Antigen: not known. One entry per CDR3 protein, called by TCRdb with MiXCR from the 5' RACE reads. The table shows around 240,000 distinct CDR3 sequences, with about 10% occurring only once. Sequenced input: memory T cells sorted from blood. This receptor was taken from a man aged 50 to 60 in good health. The chain is built from TRBV7-2 and TRBJ2-7, with no clear D. CDR3 DNA sequence: TGTGCCAGCAGCTTAGGCAGGAGCTACGAGCAGTACTTC. Amino acid sequence: CASSLGRSYEQYF.